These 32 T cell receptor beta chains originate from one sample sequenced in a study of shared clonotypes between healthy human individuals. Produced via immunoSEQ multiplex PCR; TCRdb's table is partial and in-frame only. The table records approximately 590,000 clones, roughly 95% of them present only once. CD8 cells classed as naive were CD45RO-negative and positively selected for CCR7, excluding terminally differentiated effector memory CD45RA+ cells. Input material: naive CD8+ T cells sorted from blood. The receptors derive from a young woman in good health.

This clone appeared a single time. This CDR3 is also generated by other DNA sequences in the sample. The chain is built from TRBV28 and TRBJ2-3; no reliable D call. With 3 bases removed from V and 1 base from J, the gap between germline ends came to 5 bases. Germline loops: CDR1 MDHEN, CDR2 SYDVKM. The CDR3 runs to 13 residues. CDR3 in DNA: TGTGCCAGCAGTTTTACAGGCACAGATACGCAGTATTTT. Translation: CASSFTGTDTQYF.

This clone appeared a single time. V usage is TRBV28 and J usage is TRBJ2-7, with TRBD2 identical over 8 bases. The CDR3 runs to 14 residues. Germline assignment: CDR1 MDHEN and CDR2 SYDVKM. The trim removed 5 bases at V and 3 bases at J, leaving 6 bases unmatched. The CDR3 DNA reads TGTGCCAGCAGTCCGCGGACTAGCTACTACGAGCAGTACTTC. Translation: CASSPRTSYYEQYF.

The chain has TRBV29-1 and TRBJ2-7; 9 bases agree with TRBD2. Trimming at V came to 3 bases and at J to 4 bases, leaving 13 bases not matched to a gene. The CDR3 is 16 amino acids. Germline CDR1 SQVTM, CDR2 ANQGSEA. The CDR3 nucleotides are TGCAGCGTTGATCGAAGGACTCCTAGCGGGATTTACGAGCAGTACTTC. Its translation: CSVDRRTPSGIYEQYF.

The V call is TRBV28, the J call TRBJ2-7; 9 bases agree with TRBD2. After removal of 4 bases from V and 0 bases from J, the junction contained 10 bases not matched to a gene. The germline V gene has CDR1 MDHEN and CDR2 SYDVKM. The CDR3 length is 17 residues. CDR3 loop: CASSSIGREGLSYEQYF. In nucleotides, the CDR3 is TGTGCCAGCAGTTCGATTGGGCGGGAGGGCCTCTCCTACGAGCAGTACTTC.

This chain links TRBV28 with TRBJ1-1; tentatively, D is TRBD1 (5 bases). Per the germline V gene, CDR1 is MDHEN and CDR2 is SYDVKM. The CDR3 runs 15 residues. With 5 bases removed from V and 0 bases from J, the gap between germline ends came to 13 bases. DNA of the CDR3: TGTGCCAGCAGTCCCGGGGCAGGCATGAACACTGAAGCTTTCTTT. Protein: CASSPGAGMNTEAFF.

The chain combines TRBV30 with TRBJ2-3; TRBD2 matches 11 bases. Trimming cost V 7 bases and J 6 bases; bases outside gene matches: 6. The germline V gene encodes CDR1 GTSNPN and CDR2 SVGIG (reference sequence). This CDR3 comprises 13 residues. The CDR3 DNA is TGTGCCTCCTCCCTAGCGGGAGGCGATACGCAGTATTTT. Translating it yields CASSLAGGDTQYF.

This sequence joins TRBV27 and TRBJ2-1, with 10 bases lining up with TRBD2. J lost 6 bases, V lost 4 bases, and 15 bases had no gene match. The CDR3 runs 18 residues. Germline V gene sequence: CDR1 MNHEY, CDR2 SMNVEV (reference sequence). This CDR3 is CASSSSSLLAGWVNEQFF. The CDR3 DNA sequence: TGTGCCAGCAGTTCCTCCTCTCTACTAGCGGGGTGGGTCAATGAGCAGTTCTTC.

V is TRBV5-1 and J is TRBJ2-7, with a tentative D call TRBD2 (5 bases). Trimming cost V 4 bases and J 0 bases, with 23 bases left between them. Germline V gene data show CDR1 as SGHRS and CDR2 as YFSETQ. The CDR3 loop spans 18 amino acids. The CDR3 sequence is CASSHTNFSARFSYEQYF. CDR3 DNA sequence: TGCGCCAGCAGCCATACAAACTTTAGCGCCCGATTCTCCTACGAGCAGTACTTC.

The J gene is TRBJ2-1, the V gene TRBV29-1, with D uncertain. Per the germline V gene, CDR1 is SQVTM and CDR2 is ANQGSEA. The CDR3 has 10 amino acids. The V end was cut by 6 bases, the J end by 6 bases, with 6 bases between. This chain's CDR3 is CSVRSNEQFF. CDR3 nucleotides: TGCAGCGTCAGATCCAATGAGCAGTTCTTC.

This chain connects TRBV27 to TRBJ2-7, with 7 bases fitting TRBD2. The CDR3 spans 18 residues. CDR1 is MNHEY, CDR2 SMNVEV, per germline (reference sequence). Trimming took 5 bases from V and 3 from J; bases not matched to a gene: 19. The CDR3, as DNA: TGTGCCAGCAGTCTTTTATCGCCTCGGGACTATAAAGACTACGAGCAGTACTTC. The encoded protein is CASSLLSPRDYKDYEQYF.

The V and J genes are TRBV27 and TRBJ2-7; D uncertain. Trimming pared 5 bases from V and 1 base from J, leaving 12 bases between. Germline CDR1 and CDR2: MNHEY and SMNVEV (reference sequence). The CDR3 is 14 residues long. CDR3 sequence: CASSQDLSSYEQYF. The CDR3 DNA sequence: TGTGCCAGCAGTCAGGACCTATCATCCTACGAGCAGTACTTC.

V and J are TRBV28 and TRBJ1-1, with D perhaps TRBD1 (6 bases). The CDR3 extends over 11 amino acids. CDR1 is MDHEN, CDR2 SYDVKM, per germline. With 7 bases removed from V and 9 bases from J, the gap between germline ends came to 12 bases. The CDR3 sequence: CASTQGRKAFF. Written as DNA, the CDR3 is TGTGCCAGCACACAGGGCAGGAAAGCTTTCTTT.

The CDR3 sequence: CASSPRPGYNEQFF. The CDR3 DNA reads as TGTGCCAGCAGCCCCCGACCAGGATACAATGAGCAGTTCTTC. V gene TRBV9 combines with J gene TRBJ2-1; D not certain. This CDR3 comprises 14 residues. CDR1 and CDR2 from the germline V gene are SGDLS and YYNGEE. V was clipped by 4 bases and J by 4 bases, with 12 bases between them.

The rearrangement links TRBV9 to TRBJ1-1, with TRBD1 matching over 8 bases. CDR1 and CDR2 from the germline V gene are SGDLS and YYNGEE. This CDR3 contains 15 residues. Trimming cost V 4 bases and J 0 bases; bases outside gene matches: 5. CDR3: CASSPNRGMNTEAFF. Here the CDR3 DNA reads TGTGCCAGCAGCCCGAACAGGGGGATGAACACTGAAGCTTTCTTT.

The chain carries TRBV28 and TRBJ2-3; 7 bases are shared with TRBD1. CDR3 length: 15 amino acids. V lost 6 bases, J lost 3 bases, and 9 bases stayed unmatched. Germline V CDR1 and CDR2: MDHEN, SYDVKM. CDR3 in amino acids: CASSQGQLRTDTQYF. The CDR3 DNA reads TGTGCCAGCAGCCAGGGACAGCTAAGAACAGATACGCAGTATTTT.

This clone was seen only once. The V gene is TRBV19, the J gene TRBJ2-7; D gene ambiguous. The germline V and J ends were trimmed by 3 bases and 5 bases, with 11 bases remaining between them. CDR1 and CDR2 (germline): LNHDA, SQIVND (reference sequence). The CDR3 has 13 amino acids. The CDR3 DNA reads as TGTGCCAGTAGTATTCTGGACGGAGACGAGCAGTACTTC. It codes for CASSILDGDEQYF.

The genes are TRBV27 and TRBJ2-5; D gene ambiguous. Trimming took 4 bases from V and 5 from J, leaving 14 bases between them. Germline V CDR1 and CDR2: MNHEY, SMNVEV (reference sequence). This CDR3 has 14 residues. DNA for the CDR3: TGTGCCAGCAGTTGGGTCGGGTCTGGGGAGACCCAGTACTTC. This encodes CASSWVGSGETQYF.

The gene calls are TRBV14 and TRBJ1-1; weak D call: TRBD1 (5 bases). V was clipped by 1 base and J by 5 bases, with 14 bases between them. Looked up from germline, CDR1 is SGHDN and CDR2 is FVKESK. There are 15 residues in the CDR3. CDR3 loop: CASSQAPEGRTEAFF. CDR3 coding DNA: TGTGCCAGCAGCCAAGCCCCTGAGGGGAGGACTGAAGCTTTCTTT.

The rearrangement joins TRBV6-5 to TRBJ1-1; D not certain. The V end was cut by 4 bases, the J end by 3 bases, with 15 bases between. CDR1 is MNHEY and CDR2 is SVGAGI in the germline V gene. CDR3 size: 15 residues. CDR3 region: CASSSVTADHTEAFF. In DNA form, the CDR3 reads TGTGCCAGCAGTTCAGTGACCGCCGATCACACTGAAGCTTTCTTT.

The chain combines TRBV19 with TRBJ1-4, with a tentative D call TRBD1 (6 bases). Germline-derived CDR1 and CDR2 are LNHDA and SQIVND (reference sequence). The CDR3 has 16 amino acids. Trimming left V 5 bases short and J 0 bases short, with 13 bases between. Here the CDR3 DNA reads TGTGCCAGTAGTGCAGAGGGGGGAACAACTAATGAAAAACTGTTTTTT. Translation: CASSAEGGTTNEKLFF.

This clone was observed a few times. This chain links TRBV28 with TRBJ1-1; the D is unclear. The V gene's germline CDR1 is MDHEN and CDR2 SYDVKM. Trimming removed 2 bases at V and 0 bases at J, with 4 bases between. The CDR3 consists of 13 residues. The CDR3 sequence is CASSLRLNTEAFF. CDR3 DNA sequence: TGTGCCAGCAGTTTACGTCTGAACACTGAAGCTTTCTTT.

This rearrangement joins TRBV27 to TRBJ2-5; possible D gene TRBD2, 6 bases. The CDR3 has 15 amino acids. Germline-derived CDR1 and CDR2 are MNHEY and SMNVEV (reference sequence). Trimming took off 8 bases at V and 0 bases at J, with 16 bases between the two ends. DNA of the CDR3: TGTGCCAGCGCCAATGGGACTGACTACCAAGAGACCCAGTACTTC. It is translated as CASANGTDYQETQYF.

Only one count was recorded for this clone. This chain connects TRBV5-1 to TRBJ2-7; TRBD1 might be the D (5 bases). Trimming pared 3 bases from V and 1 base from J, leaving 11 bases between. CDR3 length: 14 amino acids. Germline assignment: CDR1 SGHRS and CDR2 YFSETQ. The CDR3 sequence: CASSYERQSYEQYF. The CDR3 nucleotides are TGCGCCAGCAGCTATGAGAGACAGTCCTACGAGCAGTACTTC.

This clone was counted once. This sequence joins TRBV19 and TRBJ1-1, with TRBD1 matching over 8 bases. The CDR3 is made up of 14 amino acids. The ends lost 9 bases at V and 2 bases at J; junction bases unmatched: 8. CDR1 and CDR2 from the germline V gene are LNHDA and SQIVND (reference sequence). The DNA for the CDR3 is TGTGCCAGCAACCGGGACAGGAGAAACACTGAAGCTTTCTTT. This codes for CASNRDRRNTEAFF.

CDR3 sequence (DNA): TGTGCCAGCAGTTTAGGGGACAGGAACTATGGCTACACCTTC. Protein product: CASSLGDRNYGYTF. The chain is built from TRBV28 and TRBJ1-2; 8 bases map to TRBD1. CDR1 and CDR2 (germline): MDHEN, SYDVKM. Trimming took 2 bases from V and 2 from J; bases not matched to a gene: 1. CDR3 length equals 14 residues.

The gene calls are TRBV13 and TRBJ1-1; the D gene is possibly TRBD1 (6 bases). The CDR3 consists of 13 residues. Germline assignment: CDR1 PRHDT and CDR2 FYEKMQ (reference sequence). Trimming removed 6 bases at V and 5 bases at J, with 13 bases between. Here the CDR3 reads CASRAQGETEAFF. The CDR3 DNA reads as TGTGCCAGCAGGGCACAGGGAGAGACTGAAGCTTTCTTT. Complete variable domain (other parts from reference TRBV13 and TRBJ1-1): AAGVIQSPRHLIKEKRETATLKCYPIPRHDTVYWYQQGPGQDPQFLISFYEKMQSDKGSIPDRFSAQQFSDYHSELNMSSLELGDSALYFCASRAQGETEAFFGQGTRLTVV.

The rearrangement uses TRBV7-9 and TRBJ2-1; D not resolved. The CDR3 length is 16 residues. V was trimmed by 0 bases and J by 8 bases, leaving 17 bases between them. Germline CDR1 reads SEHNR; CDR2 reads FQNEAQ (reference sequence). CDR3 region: CASSLAGRDKLYEQFF. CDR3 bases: TGTGCCAGCAGCTTAGCGGGCAGAGACAAGCTGTATGAGCAGTTCTTC.

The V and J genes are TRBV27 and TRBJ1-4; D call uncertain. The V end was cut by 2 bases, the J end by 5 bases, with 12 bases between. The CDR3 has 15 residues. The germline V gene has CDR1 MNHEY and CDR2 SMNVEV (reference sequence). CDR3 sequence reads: CASSLGGGKNEKLFF. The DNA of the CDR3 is TGTGCCAGCAGTTTAGGAGGAGGGAAGAATGAAAAACTGTTTTTT. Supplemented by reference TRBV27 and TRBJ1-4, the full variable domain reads EAQVTQNPRYLITVTGKKLTVTCSQNMNHEYMSWYRQDPGLGLRQIYYSMNVEVTDKGDVPEGYKVSRKEKRNFPLILESPSPNQTSLYFCASSLGGGKNEKLFFGSGTQLSVL.

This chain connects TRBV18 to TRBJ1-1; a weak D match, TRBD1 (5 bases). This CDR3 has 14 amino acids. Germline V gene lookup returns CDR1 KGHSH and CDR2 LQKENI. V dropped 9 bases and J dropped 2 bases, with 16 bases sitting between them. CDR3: CASLSVGDNTEAFF. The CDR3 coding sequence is TGTGCCAGTCTCAGCGTGGGGGATAACACTGAAGCTTTCTTT.

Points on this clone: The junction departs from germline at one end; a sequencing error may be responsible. Written as DNA, the CDR3 is TGTGCCAGCAGTGGGGGACTAGCGGGAGGGCCCCACTTC. This gives the protein CASSGGLAGGPHF. This chain links TRBV5-4 with TRBJ2-7; 16 nucleotides match TRBD2. Germline assignment: CDR1 SGHNT and CDR2 YYREEE (reference sequence). This CDR3 is 13 amino acids long. The variable domain in full, completed from reference TRBV5-4 and TRBJ2-7, reads ETGVTQSPTHLIKTRGQQVTLRCSSQSGHNTVSWYQQALGQGPQFIFQYYREEENGRGNFPPRFSGLQFPNYSSELNVNALELDDSALYLCASSGGLAGGPHFGPGTRLTVT.

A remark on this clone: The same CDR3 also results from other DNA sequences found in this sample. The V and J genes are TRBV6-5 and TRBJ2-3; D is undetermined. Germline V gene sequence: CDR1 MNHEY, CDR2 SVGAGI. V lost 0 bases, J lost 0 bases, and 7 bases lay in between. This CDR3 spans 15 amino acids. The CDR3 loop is CASSYSGGSTDTQYF. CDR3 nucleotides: TGTGCCAGCAGTTACTCTGGCGGTAGCACAGATACGCAGTATTTT.

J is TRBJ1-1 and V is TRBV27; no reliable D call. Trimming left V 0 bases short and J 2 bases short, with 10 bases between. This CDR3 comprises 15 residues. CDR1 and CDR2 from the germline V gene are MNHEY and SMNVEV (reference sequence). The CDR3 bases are TGTGCCAGCAGTTTATCGAAGCGCGGAAACACTGAAGCTTTCTTT. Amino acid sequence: CASSLSKRGNTEAFF.